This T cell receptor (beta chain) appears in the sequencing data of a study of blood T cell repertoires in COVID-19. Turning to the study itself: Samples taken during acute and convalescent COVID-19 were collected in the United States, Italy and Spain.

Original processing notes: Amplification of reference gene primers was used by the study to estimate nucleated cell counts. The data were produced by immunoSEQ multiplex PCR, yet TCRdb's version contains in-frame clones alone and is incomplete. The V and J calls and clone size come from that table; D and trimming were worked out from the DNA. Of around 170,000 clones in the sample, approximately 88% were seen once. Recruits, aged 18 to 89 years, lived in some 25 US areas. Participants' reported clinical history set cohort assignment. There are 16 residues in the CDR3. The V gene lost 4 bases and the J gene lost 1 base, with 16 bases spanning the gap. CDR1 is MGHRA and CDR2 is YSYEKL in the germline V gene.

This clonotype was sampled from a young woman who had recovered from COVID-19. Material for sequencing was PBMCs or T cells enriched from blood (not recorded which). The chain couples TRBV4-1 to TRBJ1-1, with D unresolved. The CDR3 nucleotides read TGCGCCAGCAGCCTCCTAAAGGGAGGGCCGAACACTGAAGCTTTCTTT. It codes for CASSLLKGGPNTEAFF.